The sequence of this T cell receptor (beta chain) was determined in a study of blood T cell repertoires in COVID-19. Germline trimming cut 5 bases from V and 1 base from J; bases unmatched to any gene: 8. Germline loops: CDR1 KGHDR, CDR2 SFDVKD. CDR3 length equals 17 residues. Profiling relied on immunoSEQ multiplex PCR, and the TCRdb table lists in-frame clones only, not all of them. The sample has under 110,000 clones; 85% to 95% are singletons. The chain couples TRBV24-1 to TRBJ2-1, with 9 bases that match TRBD2. The receptor comes from a man aged 50-60 years with active COVID-19. The sample was peripheral blood. The CDR3 DNA reads TGTGCCACCAGTGGGAGTAGCGGGAGTATTTCCTACAATGAGCAGTTCTTC. Its protein product is CATSGSSGSISYNEQFF.